The 22 T cell receptor beta chains given below trace back to one sample, sequenced in a study of blood T cell repertoires in COVID-19. Profiling relied on immunoSEQ multiplex PCR, and the TCRdb table lists in-frame clones only, not all of them. Found here are about 120,000 clones, over 70% of them singletons; the top ten hold around 4%. The sequenced sample consisted of peripheral blood. The receptor source for this set is a woman aged 50 to 60 with acute or convalescent COVID-19.

V and J are TRBV29-1 and TRBJ1-2; TRBD1 is a possible D gene (6 bases). The CDR3 is 12 residues long. Trimming removed 1 base from V and 8 bases from J, with 11 bases in between. Germline V gene lookup returns CDR1 SQVTM and CDR2 ANQGSEA. CDR3 loop: CSVEANGGGYTF. The CDR3 DNA follows: TGCAGCGTTGAAGCCAATGGGGGCGGCTACACCTTC.

This chain joins TRBV12-3 or TRBV12-4 and TRBJ1-5, with 8 bases that match TRBD1. There are 13 residues in the CDR3. The ends lost 6 bases at V and 6 bases at J; junction bases unmatched: 4. CDR3 amino acids: CASSRDRSQPQHF. CDR3 DNA: TGTGCCAGCAGCCGGGACAGGAGTCAGCCCCAGCATTTT.

The chain has TRBV5-4 and TRBJ2-2, with D tentatively TRBD2 (5 bases). Germline V lookup: CDR1 SGHNT, CDR2 YYREEE (reference sequence). The CDR3 has 15 amino acids. The ends were cut back, 4 bases at V and 1 base at J, with 11 bases in the middle. CDR3 amino acids: CASSQAERNTGELFF. The CDR3 nucleotides are TGTGCCAGCAGCCAAGCGGAGCGGAACACCGGGGAGCTGTTTTTT.

This clone turned up a few times. This chain connects TRBV29-1 to TRBJ1-1; TRBD1 might be the D (5 bases). Germline CDR1 is SQVTM and CDR2 is ANQGSEA. CDR3 length: 13 residues. Trimming removed 4 bases at V and 0 bases at J, with 9 bases between. The CDR3 DNA reads as TGCAGCGTTGTGGAGGGGATGAACACTGAAGCTTTCTTT. Translation gives CSVVEGMNTEAFF. Full variable domain (rest looked up from reference TRBV29-1 and TRBJ1-1): SAVISQKPSRDICQRGTSLTIQCQVDSQVTMMFWYRQQPGQSLTLIATANQGSEATYESGFVIDKFPISRPNLTFSTLTVSNMSPEDSSIYLCSVVEGMNTEAFFGQGTRLTVV.

The genes are TRBV10-3 and TRBJ2-7; 9 nucleotides match TRBD1. CDR3 size: 16 residues. Germline-derived CDR1 and CDR2 are ENHRY and SYGVKD. V was pared by 3 bases and J by 1 base, with 7 bases of the junction left unmatched. Here the CDR3 reads CAISEIGDRDSYEQYF. In DNA, the CDR3 is TGTGCCATCAGTGAAATCGGGGACAGGGATTCCTACGAGCAGTACTTC.

The chain has TRBV19 and TRBJ2-2; D unclear. This CDR3 has 15 amino acids. Between the trimmed V and J ends, which lost 3 bases and 0 bases, there was a span of 8 bases. The V gene's germline CDR1 is LNHDA and CDR2 SQIVND (reference sequence). The CDR3 is CASSIGSANTGELFF. The CDR3 DNA reads TGTGCCAGTAGTATCGGTTCGGCGAACACCGGGGAGCTGTTTTTT.

The chain couples TRBV10-3 to TRBJ2-1; 7 bases line up with TRBD1. V dropped 8 bases and J dropped 4; count of bases not matched to a gene: 5. The V gene's germline CDR1 is ENHRY and CDR2 SYGVKD. This CDR3 comprises 13 residues. This chain's CDR3 is CAIRRQGYNEQFF. The CDR3, as DNA: TGTGCCATCCGCCGACAGGGATACAATGAGCAGTTCTTC.

The V and J genes are TRBV6-6 and TRBJ1-5; 10 nucleotides align to TRBD1. The V gene's germline CDR1 is MNHNY and CDR2 SVGAGI (reference sequence). The CDR3 has 11 amino acids. The CDR3 nucleotides read TGTGGGACAGGGGGGAATCAGCCCCAGCATTTT. Protein: CGTGGNQPQHF.

This rearrangement joins TRBV11-2 to TRBJ2-4, with D possibly matching TRBD2 (5 bases). The CDR3 is 13 residues long. Trimming removed 0 bases at V and 10 bases at J, with 10 bases between. In germline, CDR1 is SGHAT, CDR2 FQNNGV. CDR3 in DNA: TGTGCCAGCAGCTTAGATGCTAGCCTGATTCAGTACTTC. Its protein product is CASSLDASLIQYF.

The chain is built from TRBV9 and TRBJ2-3; perhaps TRBD1 as D (6 bases). The CDR3 loop spans 16 amino acids. Trimming shortened V by 0 bases and J by 0 bases, and 11 bases separated the two germline ends. CDR1 and CDR2 from the germline V gene are SGDLS and YYNGEE. Here the CDR3 reads CASSVGDRKSTDTQYF. The CDR3 nucleotides read TGTGCCAGCAGCGTAGGAGACAGGAAGAGCACAGATACGCAGTATTTT.

The genes are TRBV2 and TRBJ1-5; 8 bases line up with TRBD1. Germline CDR1 and CDR2: SNHLY and FYNNEI. V trimming: 7 bases; J trimming: 0 bases; junction bases outside the gene matches: 5. This CDR3 comprises 15 residues. The CDR3 DNA follows: TGTGCCAGCATGAACAGGGGGGATAGCAATCAGCCCCAGCATTTT. Encoded protein: CASMNRGDSNQPQHF.

V is TRBV12-3 or TRBV12-4 and J is TRBJ1-1; D unresolved. Between the trimmed V and J ends, which lost 6 bases and 3 bases, there was a span of 11 bases. This CDR3 region has 13 residues. The CDR3 bases are TGTGCCAGCAGCTCTAGAAAGGACACTGAAGCTTTCTTT. Protein sequence: CASSSRKDTEAFF.

Notes on this clone: At one end the junction does not follow the germline gene, possibly because of a read error. This chain joins TRBV19 and TRBJ2-1; 9 nucleotides match TRBD2. The CDR3 is made up of 15 amino acids. Germline CDR1 and CDR2: LNHDA and SQIVND (reference sequence). CDR3 nucleotides: TGTGCCAGTACTATAGCGGGAGAAGGGTACAATGAGCAGTTCTTC. This sequence encodes CASTIAGEGYNEQFF.

The V gene is TRBV5-5, the J gene TRBJ1-3; D is perhaps TRBD1 (6 bases). V lost 1 base and J lost 4, with 9 bases in between. The CDR3 spans 14 residues. Germline V lookup: CDR1 SGHKS, CDR2 YYEKEE (reference sequence). The CDR3 DNA reads TGTGCCAGCAGCTTGTCAGGGGCAGGAAACACCATATATTTT. Translated, it gives CASSLSGAGNTIYF.

The rearrangement joins TRBV3-1 (or the pseudogene TRBV3-2) to TRBJ1-1; 8 nucleotides match TRBD1. The junction had 2 bases not matched to a gene; V was cut back by 0 bases and J by 5 bases. This CDR3 is built from 14 residues. The germline V gene has CDR1 LGHDT and CDR2 YNNKEL (reference sequence). CDR3 nucleotides: TGTGCCAGCAGCCAAGACAGGGGGCTTACTGAAGCTTTCTTT. The encoded protein is CASSQDRGLTEAFF.

This chain connects TRBV5-1 to TRBJ2-3; TRBD1 agrees at 8 bases. V lost 4 bases to trimming and J lost 1 base; unmatched junction nucleotides: 5. This CDR3 has 15 amino acids. Per the germline V gene, CDR1 is SGHRS and CDR2 is YFSETQ. CDR3 DNA: TGCGCCAGCAGCCTCGACAGGGGCGGCACAGATACGCAGTATTTT. Translation: CASSLDRGGTDTQYF.

Written as DNA, the CDR3 is TGTGCCAGCAGTTTTAGGGGCCGAGTCGGCTCCCCGGTTCAAGAGACCCAGTACTTC. It translates to CASSFRGRVGSPVQETQYF. This sequence joins TRBV27 and TRBJ2-5; weak D call: TRBD1 (5 bases). Germline-derived CDR1 and CDR2 are MNHEY and SMNVEV (reference sequence). The V end lost 3 bases, the J end lost 2 bases, and 25 bases lay between the germline ends. The CDR3 runs to 19 residues.

The rearrangement links TRBV7-9 to TRBJ1-4; 10 bases line up with TRBD1. Germline V lookup: CDR1 SEHNR, CDR2 FQNEAQ (reference sequence). The V and J ends lost 0 bases and 7 bases, in that order; junction bases with no gene match: 5. This CDR3 has 16 residues. The CDR3 coding sequence is TGTGCCAGCAGCTTAGCGCTGGGACAGGGGTCTGAAAAACTGTTTTTT. It codes for CASSLALGQGSEKLFF.

The chain recombines TRBV29-1 with TRBJ1-1; D remains ambiguous. This CDR3 comprises 11 residues. V was pared by 5 bases and J by 1 base, with 5 bases between. Germline V gives CDR1 SQVTM, CDR2 ANQGSEA. CDR3 bases: TGCAGCGTTTCGGGGAACACTGAAGCTTTCTTT. It yields the protein CSVSGNTEAFF.

The V call is TRBV2, the J call TRBJ1-3; 7 nucleotides align to TRBD1. The CDR3 loop spans 16 amino acids. Germline values: CDR1 SNHLY, CDR2 FYNNEI. With V trimmed by 4 bases and J by 4 bases, 10 bases remained unmatched. This chain's CDR3 is CASSGQGIWNGNTIYF. CDR3 bases: TGTGCCAGCAGTGGACAGGGCATTTGGAACGGAAACACCATATATTTT.

This chain uses TRBV14 with TRBJ2-4, with 9 bases matching TRBD2. The germline V gene encodes CDR1 SGHDN and CDR2 FVKESK. The length of the CDR3 is 15 residues. After removal of 4 bases from V and 7 bases from J, the junction contained 8 bases not matched to a gene. DNA for the CDR3: TGTGCCAGCAGCCCCAGGGTAGCGGGGGCCAACATTCAGTACTTC. It is translated as CASSPRVAGANIQYF. Together with reference TRBV14 and TRBJ2-4, the CDR3 gives the full variable domain: EAGVTQFPSHSVIEKGQTVTLRCDPISGHDNLYWYRRVMGKEIKFLLHFVKESKQDESGMPNNRFLAERTGGTYSTLKVQPAELEDSGVYFCASSPRVAGANIQYFGAGTRLSVL.

This chain joins TRBV5-4 and TRBJ1-3; D gene uncertain. Germline V gene lookup returns CDR1 SGHNT and CDR2 YYREEE (reference sequence). The CDR3 sequence is 15 residues long. The V end lost 1 base, the J end lost 0 bases, and 8 bases lay between the germline ends. The CDR3 region has the DNA TGTGCCAGCAGCTTGCGGGGTTTCTCTGGAAACACCATATATTTT. Its translation is CASSLRGFSGNTIYF.